This TCR beta chain was recovered during a study of cytomegalovirus exposure and HLA in healthy donors. Notes on this clone: The antigen is unknown.

Germline CDR1 is LNHNV and CDR2 is YYDKDF (reference sequence). This CDR3 is built from 12 residues. V lost 2 bases, J lost 2 bases, and 3 bases lay in between. There were likely unrecorded immune exposures, though donors were nominally healthy when sampled. PCR primers comprised 60 Vbeta and 13 Jbeta primers. Only in-frame clones appear in the TCRdb table, and some are missing; sequencing was by immunoSEQ multiplex PCR. The repertoire includes 85,000 to 100,000 clones, 77% of them detected once, and 7.3% sits in the top ten. Study-level findings and limits: In a later analysis, donors in an Asian-associated ancestry cluster reportedly had fewer N-insertions in productive TCRs than the cohort mean.

The chain couples TRBV15 to TRBJ2-5; D gene unclear. The sequence derives from a man aged 50 to 59 in good health and CMV-seropositive. Sequences were obtained from PBMCs. The CDR3 region is CATSRYQETQYF. The CDR3 DNA follows: TGTGCCACCAGCAGATATCAAGAGACCCAGTACTTC.